Listed here are 4 T cell receptor beta chains from one sample, sequenced in a study of blood T cell repertoires in COVID-19. Profiling relied on immunoSEQ multiplex PCR, and the TCRdb table lists in-frame clones only, not all of them. The table shows about 250,000 clones, with 80% to 90% occurring only once. The specimen was peripheral blood. These receptors all come from a man between 25 and 39 years old with acute or convalescent COVID-19.

The chain employs TRBV27 and TRBJ1-5; no firm D call. The germline V gene encodes CDR1 MNHEY and CDR2 SMNVEV (reference sequence). CDR3 length: 14 amino acids. V lost 6 bases and J lost 2, with 11 bases in between. For the CDR3, the DNA is TGTGCCAGCAGCCGGCGGAGAGGCAATCAGCCCCAGCATTTT. Amino acids: CASSRRRGNQPQHF.

V is TRBV24-1 and J is TRBJ2-1; D is undetermined. CDR3 length equals 14 residues. Between the trimmed V and J ends, which lost 3 bases and 7 bases, there was a span of 12 bases. In germline, CDR1 is KGHDR, CDR2 SFDVKD. For the CDR3, the DNA is TGTGCCACCAGTGATCCCCAGGTATGGAATGAGCAGTTCTTC. Translated: CATSDPQVWNEQFF.

The V call is TRBV6-1, the J call TRBJ1-5; D might be TRBD1 (5 bases). Trimming took off 1 base at V and 4 bases at J, with 20 bases between the two ends. Germline V lookup: CDR1 MNHNS, CDR2 SASEGT. The length of the CDR3 is 18 residues. The CDR3 DNA sequence: TGTGCCAGCAGTGAAGTGGGGGATCTGGGGGGATGGAATCAGCCCCAGCATTTT. It codes for CASSEVGDLGGWNQPQHF.

The chain joins TRBV3-1 (or the pseudogene TRBV3-2) to TRBJ2-3, with D possibly being TRBD1 (5 bases). This CDR3 comprises 17 residues. V lost 0 bases to trimming and J lost 3 bases, with 16 bases between them. The germline V gene has CDR1 LGHDT and CDR2 YNNKEL (reference sequence). CDR3 amino acids: CASSQDLNGPGTDTQYF. The CDR3 coding sequence is TGTGCCAGCAGCCAAGATCTGAATGGCCCAGGGACAGATACGCAGTATTTT.